These 7 T cell receptor beta chains were sequenced from one sample in a study of blood T cell repertoires in COVID-19. Measured with immunoSEQ multiplex PCR; TCRdb has only the in-frame clones, and not every one. The sample comprises 200,000 to 250,000 clones, 80% to 90% of which are singletons, and less than 5% rests with the top ten. Sequencing was performed on PBMCs or T cells enriched from blood (not recorded which). The receptors were gathered from a middle-aged woman with acute COVID-19.

The chain couples TRBV15 to TRBJ1-4, with 11 bases matching TRBD1. The CDR3 runs to 14 residues. V lost 1 base, J lost 16 bases, and 8 bases stayed unmatched. Germline CDR1 LNHNV, CDR2 YYDKDF (reference sequence). The CDR3 DNA reads TGTGCCACCAGCAGAGGAGCCGGGACAGGGGGATGGTTTTTT. Translating it yields CATSRGAGTGGWFF.

The chain joins TRBV6-6 to TRBJ2-5; 7 nucleotides match TRBD1. Germline assignment: CDR1 MNHNY and CDR2 SVGAGI (reference sequence). Trimming took 4 bases from V and 6 from J; bases not matched to a gene: 14. This CDR3 has 16 amino acids. The CDR3, as DNA: TGTGCCAGCAGTTCCCAGGGGGAAGGGCGCTTACAGACCCAGTACTTC. Residues: CASSSQGEGRLQTQYF.

The CDR3 DNA reads TGTGCCAGCAGCTTATCGAGGACAGGGCACGAGCAGTACTTC. Translation gives CASSLSRTGHEQYF. V and J are TRBV11-1 and TRBJ2-7; the match to TRBD1 covers 8 bases. Per germline, CDR1 SGHAT and CDR2 FQDESV (reference sequence). V shed 2 bases and J 5 bases; nucleotides not matched to a gene: 5. The CDR3 runs 14 residues. Based on the CDR3 plus reference TRBV11-1 and TRBJ2-7, the full variable domain is EAEVAQSPRYKITEKSQAVAFWCDPISGHATLYWYRQILGQGPELLVQFQDESVVDDSQLPKDRFSAERLKGVDSTLKIQPAELGDSAMYLCASSLSRTGHEQYFGPGTRLTVT.

The chain combines TRBV3-1 (or the pseudogene TRBV3-2) with TRBJ1-5; D is unresolved. The CDR3 covers 14 residues. Germline V CDR1 and CDR2: LGHDT, YNNKEL (reference sequence). The V gene lost 4 bases and the J gene lost 2 bases, with 9 bases spanning the gap. The DNA of the CDR3 is TGTGCCAGCAGCCCCCACGAGGGCAATCAGCCCCAGCATTTT. Translation: CASSPHEGNQPQHF.

This clone occurred once. The chain recombines TRBV28 with TRBJ1-1; tentatively, D is TRBD1 (6 bases). CDR3 length: 12 amino acids. V gave up 2 bases and J gave up 7 bases, with 8 bases separating them. Germline-derived CDR1 and CDR2 are MDHEN and SYDVKM. CDR3: CASSLGQLEAFF. The CDR3 coding sequence is TGTGCCAGCAGTTTAGGACAGCTTGAAGCTTTCTTT.

The chain is built from TRBV7-9 and TRBJ2-1; 10 positions match TRBD2. The CDR3 consists of 17 residues. Looked up from germline, CDR1 is SEHNR and CDR2 is FQNEAQ (reference sequence). V shed 2 bases and J 7 bases; nucleotides not matched to a gene: 11. As DNA, the CDR3 is TGTGCCAGCAGCTTAAACCGGGCAGCGGGAGGGCCGAATGAGCAGTTCTTC. The encoded protein is CASSLNRAAGGPNEQFF.

The rearrangement uses TRBV5-1 and TRBJ2-1, with TRBD2 matching over 8 bases. This CDR3 has 16 residues. The V gene end was trimmed by 0 bases and the J gene end by 2 bases; junction bases not matched to a gene: 4. Germline CDR1 is SGHRS and CDR2 is YFSETQ. CDR3 region: CASSLGLAKTYNEQFF. The DNA of the CDR3 is TGCGCCAGCAGCTTGGGACTAGCGAAAACCTACAATGAGCAGTTCTTC.